The rows below give T cell receptor beta chains drawn from one sample of a study of control samples from healthy donors and cancer patients. Some clones are missing from TCRdb's copy, which holds only in-frame ones; the method was immunoSEQ multiplex PCR. The data hold approximately 90,000 clones, with approximately 84% observed a single time. What was sequenced was PBMCs. All receptors come from a man in his 70s with lung cancer. The CDR3 runs from the conserved cysteine through the conserved F or W. Each record gives: CDR3 DNA, CDR3 protein, V gene, J gene, D gene, clone size. D genes are given only for firm matches. Part of the rows lack a size; the others show once, few, many or a class for expanded clones.

cdr3_nt: TGTGCCAGCAGCTTGGACAGGAAGGCCGGGCAAGAGACCCAGTACTTC; cdr3_aa: CASSLDRKAGQETQYF; v_call: TRBV5-6; j_call: TRBJ2-5; d_call: NA; clone_size: NA
cdr3_nt: TGCGCCAGCAGCTTGGATACAGGGAGTCCTGGAAACACCATATATTTT; cdr3_aa: CASSLDTGSPGNTIYF; v_call: TRBV5-1; j_call: TRBJ1-3; d_call: NA; clone_size: NA
cdr3_nt: TGTGCCAGCAGCTTGAGGGACAGATTTAACTATGGCTACACCTTC; cdr3_aa: CASSLRDRFNYGYTF; v_call: TRBV5-4; j_call: TRBJ1-2; d_call: TRBD1; clone_size: NA
cdr3_nt: TGTGCCAGCAGCCCCCTCGAAACCCTCGAGCAGTACTTC; cdr3_aa: CASSPLETLEQYF; v_call: TRBV7-9; j_call: TRBJ2-7; d_call: NA; clone_size: NA
cdr3_nt: TGCGCCAGCAGCTTGGGAGTGAACACTGAAGCTTTCTTT; cdr3_aa: CASSLGVNTEAFF; v_call: TRBV5-1; j_call: TRBJ1-1; d_call: NA; clone_size: NA
cdr3_nt: TGTGCCAGCAGCTTGCTTCCGGAGGCGTATGGCTACACCTTC; cdr3_aa: CASSLLPEAYGYTF; v_call: TRBV5-8; j_call: TRBJ1-2; d_call: NA; clone_size: once
cdr3_nt: TGTGCCAGCAGCTTTAAAGAGGGGCCGGACACTGAAGCTTTCTTT; cdr3_aa: CASSFKEGPDTEAFF; v_call: TRBV7-6; j_call: TRBJ1-1; d_call: NA; clone_size: NA
cdr3_nt: TGTGCTAGTGGTTTGTTGGGAGTCCCTGAAGCTTTCTTT; cdr3_aa: CASGLLGVPEAFF; v_call: TRBV12-5; j_call: TRBJ1-1; d_call: NA; clone_size: NA
cdr3_nt: TGCGCCAGCAGTGACCAACGGGGCCAGGGGAACACTGAAGCTTTCTTT; cdr3_aa: CASSDQRGQGNTEAFF; v_call: TRBV10-1; j_call: TRBJ1-1; d_call: NA; clone_size: few
cdr3_nt: TGTGCCAGCAGTGAAGCGGGGGGGCGGGATACGCAGTATTTT; cdr3_aa: CASSEAGGRDTQYF; v_call: TRBV6-1; j_call: TRBJ2-3; d_call: NA; clone_size: NA
cdr3_nt: TGTGCCAGCAGTTACTCCCGTGGACTAGCGGGGGCAGGAGAGACCCAGTACTTC; cdr3_aa: CASSYSRGLAGAGETQYF; v_call: TRBV6-2/TRBV6-3; j_call: TRBJ2-5; d_call: TRBD2; clone_size: NA
cdr3_nt: TGTGCCAGCACTTTTGTCAGGAAGCCCCAGCATTTT; cdr3_aa: CASTFVRKPQHF; v_call: TRBV12-3/TRBV12-4; j_call: TRBJ1-5; d_call: NA; clone_size: NA
cdr3_nt: TGCGCCAGCAGCGACAGGGGGAACACCGGGGAGCTGTTTTTT; cdr3_aa: CASSDRGNTGELFF; v_call: TRBV4-1; j_call: TRBJ2-2; d_call: TRBD1; clone_size: many
cdr3_nt: TGTGCCAGTAGTATAGGTCAGATGAACACTGAAGCTTTCTTT; cdr3_aa: CASSIGQMNTEAFF; v_call: TRBV19; j_call: TRBJ1-1; d_call: NA; clone_size: NA
cdr3_nt: TGTGCCAGCAGCCAAGCCCTGACTCTCGGAACTAATGAAAAACTGTTTTTT; cdr3_aa: CASSQALTLGTNEKLFF; v_call: TRBV4-2; j_call: TRBJ1-4; d_call: NA; clone_size: NA
cdr3_nt: TGTGCCAGCAGCTTAAACAGCTATAATTCACCCCTCCACTTT; cdr3_aa: CASSLNSYNSPLHF; v_call: TRBV7-3; j_call: TRBJ1-6; d_call: NA; clone_size: NA
cdr3_nt: TGTGCCAGCAGTCCCGACCCCCGACGGATTAGCAATCAGCCCCAGCATTTT; cdr3_aa: CASSPDPRRISNQPQHF; v_call: TRBV6-6; j_call: TRBJ1-5; d_call: NA; clone_size: once
cdr3_nt: TGCGCCAGCAGCCAAGGGAGCGACAGGGCCGATGCTATCTACGAGCAGTACTTC; cdr3_aa: CASSQGSDRADAIYEQYF; v_call: TRBV4-1; j_call: TRBJ2-7; d_call: TRBD1; clone_size: NA
cdr3_nt: TGCGCCAGCAGCTTAACCCTGGGAAACTATGGCTACACCTTC; cdr3_aa: CASSLTLGNYGYTF; v_call: TRBV5-1; j_call: TRBJ1-2; d_call: NA; clone_size: NA
cdr3_nt: TGTGCCAGCAGCCTAGGGACAGGGATCAGGGAGCAGTTCTTC; cdr3_aa: CASSLGTGIREQFF; v_call: TRBV7-9; j_call: TRBJ2-1; d_call: TRBD1; clone_size: NA
cdr3_nt: TGTGCCAGCAGCAGAAGGCAGGGGGCAAACGAAAAACTGTTTTTT; cdr3_aa: CASSRRQGANEKLFF; v_call: TRBV7-9; j_call: TRBJ1-4; d_call: TRBD1; clone_size: NA
cdr3_nt: TGTGCCAGCAGCCAGGACACGGTCTCCTACGAGCAGTACTTC; cdr3_aa: CASSQDTVSYEQYF; v_call: TRBV14; j_call: TRBJ2-7; d_call: NA; clone_size: once
cdr3_nt: TGTGCCAGCAGCTTAAACCGCCTCGAGCAGTACTTC; cdr3_aa: CASSLNRLEQYF; v_call: TRBV7-9; j_call: TRBJ2-7; d_call: NA; clone_size: NA
cdr3_nt: TGTGCCAGCAGCTTAGTCGGCAGGGGGCTGGAGCAGTACTTC; cdr3_aa: CASSLVGRGLEQYF; v_call: TRBV7-2; j_call: TRBJ2-7; d_call: TRBD1; clone_size: NA
cdr3_nt: TGTGCCAGCAGCCAAGCTGGGACTCGCCAAGAGACCCAGTACTTC; cdr3_aa: CASSQAGTRQETQYF; v_call: TRBV3-1/TRBV3-2; j_call: TRBJ2-5; d_call: NA; clone_size: NA
cdr3_nt: TGCGCCAGCAGCTTGGAGGACAGGAGGGATGGCTACACCTTC; cdr3_aa: CASSLEDRRDGYTF; v_call: TRBV5-1; j_call: TRBJ1-2; d_call: TRBD1; clone_size: NA
cdr3_nt: TGTGCCAGCAGTTATAGTTTGGGGGGAGAGCTGTTTTTT; cdr3_aa: CASSYSLGGELFF; v_call: TRBV6-2/TRBV6-3; j_call: TRBJ2-2; d_call: NA; clone_size: NA
cdr3_nt: TGCGCCAGCAGCCAAGGGACAGGGCCTCAGCCCCAGCATTTT; cdr3_aa: CASSQGTGPQPQHF; v_call: TRBV4-3; j_call: TRBJ1-5; d_call: TRBD1; clone_size: NA
cdr3_nt: TGTGCCAGCAGCCAAGGCTACTATGGAGAGCTGTTTTTT; cdr3_aa: CASSQGYYGELFF; v_call: TRBV3-1/TRBV3-2; j_call: TRBJ2-2; d_call: NA; clone_size: NA
cdr3_nt: TGTGCCAGCAGCTTCGACAGTGCTGGGGCCAACGTCCTGACTTTC; cdr3_aa: CASSFDSAGANVLTF; v_call: TRBV11-3; j_call: TRBJ2-6; d_call: NA; clone_size: NA
cdr3_nt: TGTGCCAGCAGCTTAACGGGGGGCACTGAAGCTTTCTTT; cdr3_aa: CASSLTGGTEAFF; v_call: TRBV13; j_call: TRBJ1-1; d_call: NA; clone_size: NA
cdr3_nt: TGTGCCAGCAGCTTAATAGGAACAGGGGGGTATGGAAACACTGAAGCTTTCTTT; cdr3_aa: CASSLIGTGGYGNTEAFF; v_call: TRBV7-8; j_call: TRBJ1-1; d_call: TRBD1; clone_size: NA
cdr3_nt: TGTGCCAGCAGTTGGACTAGCGGGGGGATGAGGAACGAGCAGTACTTC; cdr3_aa: CASSWTSGGMRNEQYF; v_call: TRBV6-2/TRBV6-3; j_call: TRBJ2-7; d_call: TRBD2; clone_size: NA
cdr3_nt: TGTGCCAGCAGCCAAGGTGGTCTAGCGGAGGAGACCCAGTACTTC; cdr3_aa: CASSQGGLAEETQYF; v_call: TRBV4-2; j_call: TRBJ2-5; d_call: TRBD2; clone_size: few
cdr3_nt: TGTGCCAGTAATCTTTGGGGGGCAGGCACTGAAGCTTTCTTT; cdr3_aa: CASNLWGAGTEAFF; v_call: TRBV19; j_call: TRBJ1-1; d_call: NA; clone_size: NA
cdr3_nt: TGTGCCAGCAGCGTAGGGGGGGACCTAAACACCGGGGAGCTGTTTTTT; cdr3_aa: CASSVGGDLNTGELFF; v_call: TRBV9; j_call: TRBJ2-2; d_call: NA; clone_size: NA
cdr3_nt: TGTGCCAGCAGCGTAGGACAGGGCGCCAATAATGAAAAACTGTTTTTT; cdr3_aa: CASSVGQGANNEKLFF; v_call: TRBV9; j_call: TRBJ1-4; d_call: TRBD1; clone_size: NA
cdr3_nt: TGCGCCAGCAGTTCCGGGACACGGAACACTGAAGCTTTCTTT; cdr3_aa: CASSSGTRNTEAFF; v_call: TRBV5-1; j_call: TRBJ1-1; d_call: NA; clone_size: once
cdr3_nt: TGTGCCAGTAGTATGGCAGGCTCCTACGAGCAGTACTTC; cdr3_aa: CASSMAGSYEQYF; v_call: TRBV19; j_call: TRBJ2-7; d_call: NA; clone_size: NA
cdr3_nt: TGTGCCAGCAGGAGGGGGGCCCTAGACACCGGGGAGCTGTTTTTT; cdr3_aa: CASRRGALDTGELFF; v_call: TRBV5-6; j_call: TRBJ2-2; d_call: NA; clone_size: NA
cdr3_nt: TGTGCCAGCAGTCCGGCCAGGGGAAACACTGAAGCTTTCTTT; cdr3_aa: CASSPARGNTEAFF; v_call: TRBV6-2/TRBV6-3; j_call: TRBJ1-1; d_call: NA; clone_size: NA
cdr3_nt: TGCGCCAGCTACGACGGGTCTTTTAGCACAGATACGCAGTATTTT; cdr3_aa: CASYDGSFSTDTQYF; v_call: TRBV5-1; j_call: TRBJ2-3; d_call: NA; clone_size: NA
cdr3_nt: TGCGCCAGCAGTGATCCGGACAGGGGTTCGCCGAGCTCCTACAATGAGCAGTTCTTC; cdr3_aa: CASSDPDRGSPSSYNEQFF; v_call: TRBV10-1; j_call: TRBJ2-1; d_call: TRBD1; clone_size: NA
cdr3_nt: TGTGCCAGCACAAAGAGGACAGGGGGCTCCTACAATGAGCAGTTCTTC; cdr3_aa: CASTKRTGGSYNEQFF; v_call: TRBV27; j_call: TRBJ2-1; d_call: TRBD1; clone_size: NA